This TCR beta chain was captured in a study of human T cells and chemical hapten exposure (dated by TCRdb to about 2021). In the study overall: For sensitization, 2% DPC in acetone was applied to a roughly 2 cm by roughly 2 cm area of upper inner arm skin. Throughout the study period of approximately 23 weeks, patients also received therapeutic DPC doses to the scalp every week. Patch tests used Finn chambers with 0.01% DPC on the upper back, scored after 6 days by International Contact Dermatitis Research Group standards. The mostly female patient cohort included alopecia areata with under or over 50% scalp involvement, alopecia totalis and alopecia universalis. Libraries were pooled for sequencing, and per-sample TCR yields varied mainly because of small differences in library volumes within the pool. In alopecia patients, the study followed how the peripheral blood TCR repertoire changed in vivo over primary and secondary sensitization to diphenylcyclopropenone (DPC), a hapten. Blood samples were taken from patients before sensitization (week 0) and at 2, 6 and about 24 weeks after DPC sensitization. Some 29 alopecia patients provided blood for TCR sequencing at one to four time points (pre-sensitization, 2, 6 and 24 weeks).

This clonotype has only a few counts. Its antigen is not yet known. Base quality data are lacking; no much larger clone is found one base away. Beyond this particular receptor, the publication reports: Significantly more large CDR3 similarity clusters were formed by expanded TCRs than by pre-sensitization or healthy control sets, consistent with antigen-driven responses. A positive correlation was found between the number of PT1 expanded TCRs and patch test score, with significance reached at thresholds 8, 16 and 32 but not 4. After repeated subsampling, changes were observed in the strength of the expansion versus patch-test correlation and in the threshold at which the correlation became significant. DPC sensitization did not change how many TCRs were above 1 in 1000 frequency, and no evidence was found of alterations in global repertoire structure. Because all patients had alopecia, a presumed autoimmune disease, the immune response of the patients might differ from that of healthy individuals.

The CDR1 and CDR2 encoded by the germline V gene (reference sequence) are MNHEY and SMNVEV. V has 7 bases trimmed and J has 1 base trimmed; junction bases matching no gene number 4. From the cysteine through the phenylalanine, the CDR3 covers 14 amino acids. Only the CDR3 part of the read is kept: 42 bases, read in frame from the first base. The label giving this sample's time point can be read as: pre-sensitization, week 0. This specimen's treatment or condition label, interpreted: therapeutic diphenylcyclopropenone sensitization with weekly scalp DPC. At every patch-test visit, the blood draw took place before the patch test was put on. Patients were considered eligible if aged 18 to 70, diagnosed with alopecia and deemed suitable for DPC therapy, and patients were excluded if pregnant. Unfractionated whole blood was collected in Tempus Blood RNA tubes, and total RNA was extracted from that blood.

The library relied on RACE. Reads for this sample came from a NextSeq 500. During library preparation, unique molecular identifiers were attached to individual cDNA molecules so that TCRs could be counted quantitatively and reproducibly. From each blood RNA sample, both TCR alpha and TCR beta chains were sequenced. The source study handled its data this way. Samples had a median of about 96,000 TCRs, with a range from roughly 23,224 to 700,000. The Decombinator software suite was used to annotate the V, J and CDR3 of the TCR reads. To make PS versus PT1 abundance plots, every sample was subsampled to the same number of TCRs (28,000). TCRs were defined as expanded if absent before sensitization and observed at least eight times at the 2-week time point. In TCRdb, the public reads were trimmed at Q25 with fastp and aligned with MiXCR, with productive beta chains retained. Each CDR3 protein appears once, grouped with its most common genes and DNA. The V and J calls and clone size are TCRdb's, not the authors'. A total of approximately 370,000 distinct CDR3 sequences appear in this sample, around 5.5% of them only once. The leading ten clones occupy about 7.7% of the sample.

The receptor chain draws on TRBV27 and TRBJ1-5, with 7 bases aligning to TRBD1. This receptor was obtained from a woman aged 18-29 years with alopecia areata. Some clones in this sample may be carry-over from other donors' samples. The sample consisted of whole blood, taken in connection with sensitization to the hapten diphenylcyclopropenone (DPC). The CDR3 region has the sequence CASTKGASNQPQHF. The sequenced DNA is TGTGCCAGCACTAAGGGGGCGAGCAATCAGCCCCAGCATTTT.